This T cell receptor beta chain emerged from a study of cytomegalovirus exposure and HLA in healthy donors. Regarding the study as a whole: Evidence from a later analysis indicated that most CMV-associated TCR beta chains looked HLA-restricted.

This PCR relied on a set of 60 Vbeta primers and 13 Jbeta primers. Assay: immunoSEQ multiplex PCR; the TCRdb copy retains only in-frame clones and omits some. Of 110,000 to 150,000 clones listed, 65% to 80% were seen once; the top ten hold over 6%. This clone is a singleton in its sample. Its antigen is not identified. V was cut by 5 bases and J by 8 bases, with 12 bases left in between. Germline-derived CDR1 and CDR2 are SEHNR and FQNEAQ (reference sequence). CDR3 length equals 12 residues. The chain combines TRBV7-9 with TRBJ1-2; no clear D. The sample comprised PBMCs. The sequence derives from a man aged 25 to 45 in good health and CMV-seronegative. This chain's CDR3 is CASSPSFRGYTF. DNA for the CDR3: TGTGCCAGCAGCCCCTCGTTCCGGGGCTACACCTTC.